This is a list of T cell receptor beta chains from one sample in a study of T-cell reconstitution after alpha-beta-depleted transplantation in children. TCRdb reprocessed the PCR reads with MiXCR, giving one entry per CDR3 protein. The sample carries about 500,000 distinct CDR3 sequences, around a third recorded once. Sample: PBMCs from the stem cell graft donor, taken from the stem cell graft. These receptors originate from a human donor who donated a stem cell graft to a child with aplastic anemia. The CDR3 runs from the conserved cysteine through the conserved F or W. A D gene is named only where the DNA matches it firmly. Size is stated for part of the rows, as once, few or many counts, or as a class when the clone is expanded.

v_call,d_call,j_call,clone_size,cdr3_aa,cdr3_nt
TRBV11-2,-,TRBJ2-5,few,CASSSRLRRETQYF,TGTGCCAGCAGCTCCCGACTCCGACGGGAGACCCAGTACTTC
TRBV7-2,-,TRBJ1-4,few,CASRDSEANEKLFF,TGTGCCAGCAGAGACAGCGAGGCAAATGAAAAACTGTTTTTT
TRBV5-6,TRBD1,TRBJ2-4,-,CASSLYFGTGGVDIQYF,TGTGCCAGCAGCTTGTATTTCGGGACAGGGGGTGTAGACATTCAGTACTTC
TRBV12-3/TRBV12-4,TRBD2,TRBJ2-1,-,CASREEIEQFF,TGTGCCAGTCGGGAGGAGATTGAGCAGTTCTTC
TRBV20-1,-,TRBJ1-4,-,CSARDWGIHRDLNEKLFF,TGCAGTGCTAGAGATTGGGGGATCCACCGGGACCTTAATGAAAAACTGTTTTTT
TRBV20-1,TRBD1,TRBJ1-2,few,CSASLGGSGYTF,TGCAGTGCTAGCCTAGGGGGCAGTGGCTACACCTTC
TRBV12-3/TRBV12-4,TRBD2,TRBJ2-1,-,CASSLALAGIDEQFF,TGTGCCAGCAGTTTAGCACTAGCGGGAATCGATGAGCAGTTCTTC
TRBV6-2/TRBV6-3,TRBD2,TRBJ2-7,-,CASSFASGRYEQYF,TGTGCCAGCAGTTTTGCTAGCGGAAGGTACGAGCAGTACTTC
TRBV12-3/TRBV12-4,TRBD2,TRBJ2-6,-,CASSARLAGDSGANVLTF,TGTGCCAGCAGTGCCCGACTAGCGGGCGACTCTGGGGCCAACGTCCTGACTTTC
TRBV27,-,TRBJ1-3,-,CASSSRGLSGNTIYF,TGTGCCAGCAGTTCCAGGGGTCTCTCTGGAAACACCATATATTTT
TRBV12-3/TRBV12-4,-,TRBJ1-2,-,CASSFNGRKYGYTF,TGTGCCAGCAGTTTCAATGGCAGGAAATATGGCTACACCTTC
TRBV5-1,-,TRBJ2-7,-,CASSLYSYEQYF,TGCGCCAGCAGCTTGTACAGCTACGAGCAGTACTTC
TRBV30,-,TRBJ2-3,-,CAWSVPINTQYF,TGTGCCTGGAGTGTACCCATAAATACGCAGTATTTT
TRBV20-1,-,TRBJ1-2,-,CSARDGSTTVGRDYGYTF,TGCAGTGCTAGAGATGGCTCTACAACAGTGGGACGGGACTATGGCTACACCTTC
TRBV7-8,-,TRBJ1-5,few,CASSLHENSMQPQHF,TGTGCCAGCAGCTTACATGAGAACTCCATGCAGCCCCAGCATTTT
TRBV4-3,-,TRBJ2-6,-,CASSQESGVAGANVLTF,TGCGCCAGCAGCCAAGAATCGGGGGTCGCTGGGGCCAACGTCCTGACTTTC
TRBV6-2/TRBV6-3,TRBD2,TRBJ2-3,-,CASRAGGPVDTQYF,TGTGCCAGCAGGGCGGGAGGCCCAGTTGATACGCAGTATTTT
TRBV9,-,TRBJ1-1,-,CASSPTGRENTEAFF,TGTGCCAGCAGCCCGACGGGACGGGAGAACACTGAAGCTTTCTTT
TRBV21-1,-,TRBJ2-5,once,CASSNPGGGETQYF,TGTGCCAGCAGCAACCCGGGAGGCGGGGAGACCCAGTACTTC
TRBV10-3,-,TRBJ2-1,once,CAIRPGVHNEQFF,TGTGCCATCAGGCCAGGGGTACACAATGAGCAGTTCTTC
TRBV12-3/TRBV12-4,TRBD2,TRBJ2-7,-,CASSLGPGGEQYF,TGTGCCAGCAGTTTAGGCCCGGGGGGCGAGCAGTACTTC
TRBV11-2,-,TRBJ2-3,few,CASSPWAVGTGGTDTQYF,TGTGCCAGCAGCCCCTGGGCGGTGGGTACCGGTGGGACAGATACGCAGTATTTT
TRBV20-1,-,TRBJ1-6,few,CSASVGVGSPLHF,TGCAGTGCTAGCGTAGGGGTAGGTTCACCCCTCCACTTT
TRBV9,-,TRBJ1-2,-,CASSAGQRFNYGYTF,TGTGCCAGCAGCGCCGGACAGCGTTTTAACTATGGCTACACCTTC
TRBV28,-,TRBJ1-1,-,CAGTGTSNTEAFF,TGTGCCGGCACCGGGACTTCGAACACTGAAGCTTTCTTT
TRBV9,-,TRBJ2-1,few,CASSVDRETLIRDNEQFF,TGTGCCAGCAGCGTAGATCGTGAGACTCTCATAAGGGACAATGAGCAGTTCTTC
TRBV20-1,TRBD1,TRBJ2-5,-,CSAYRQGRETQYF,TGCAGTGCTTACCGACAGGGGAGAGAGACCCAGTACTTC
TRBV6-6,-,TRBJ1-2,-,CASSYPREGYTF,TGTGCCAGCAGTTACCCCCGGGAGGGCTACACCTTC
TRBV12-3/TRBV12-4,TRBD2,TRBJ2-7,few,CASSLGAGGFVEQYF,TGTGCCAGCAGTTTAGGTGCGGGAGGTTTTGTGGAGCAGTACTTC